The 22 T cell receptor beta chains listed next were all sequenced from one sample in a study of blood T cell repertoires in COVID-19. Clones were read by immunoSEQ multiplex PCR, and TCRdb kept only the in-frame ones, dropping some. The sample consists of around 100,000 clones, approximately 90% of them appearing once. The sample comprised peripheral blood. The receptors come from a man aged 45-65 years with acute or convalescent COVID-19.

This clone came up a few times. The chain employs TRBV27 and TRBJ1-2; D possibly corresponds to TRBD1 (6 bases). Germline V gene sequence: CDR1 MNHEY, CDR2 SMNVEV (reference sequence). CDR3 length: 13 residues. V lost 6 bases to trimming and J lost 3 bases, with 11 bases between them. The CDR3 coding sequence is TGTGCCAGCAGCCGAACAGGGTACTATGGCTACACCTTC. Translation: CASSRTGYYGYTF.

The genes are TRBV12-3 or TRBV12-4 and TRBJ2-7; perhaps TRBD1 as D (5 bases). Between the trimmed V and J ends, which lost 5 bases and 0 bases, there was a span of 8 bases. The length of the CDR3 is 13 residues. The CDR3 region has the DNA TGTGCCAGCAGTATAAGGGGCTCCTACGAGCAGTACTTC. Protein: CASSIRGSYEQYF.

V and J are TRBV27 and TRBJ1-2; 9 bases match TRBD1. There are 15 residues in the CDR3. The germline gives CDR1 MNHEY, CDR2 SMNVEV (reference sequence). Trimming took 4 bases from V and 2 from J; bases not matched to a gene: 5. DNA of the CDR3: TGTGCCAGCAGTTCCTCCGGGACAGGGAACTATGGCTACACCTTC. Its protein product is CASSSSGTGNYGYTF.

The CDR3 DNA is TGCGCCACCATGAGGACAGCTACAGATACGCAGTATTTT. This translates into CATMRTATDTQYF. The chain combines TRBV10-1 with TRBJ2-3, with D possibly being TRBD1 (6 bases). CDR3 length: 13 amino acids. The V and J ends lost 10 bases and 3 bases respectively, with 14 bases between them. Germline-derived CDR1 and CDR2 are WNHNN and SYGVQD (reference sequence).

The J gene is TRBJ1-5, the V gene TRBV7-2, with a possible D match to TRBD1 (5 bases). The germline V gene encodes CDR1 SGHTA and CDR2 FQGNSA. CDR3 size: 16 residues. Trimming removed 4 bases at V and 4 bases at J, with 17 bases between. The CDR3 nucleotides read TGTGCCAGCAGCTCACCCCGGCAGGGTAAGAATCAGCCCCAGCATTTT. Its translation: CASSSPRQGKNQPQHF.

The chain has TRBV5-6 and TRBJ2-7, with TRBD1 matching 9 bases. J was trimmed by 3 bases and V by 4 bases; bases with no gene match: 8. CDR3 length: 15 amino acids. The germline V gene has CDR1 SGHDT and CDR2 YYEEEE. CDR3 region: CASSSLTGGDYEQYF. For the CDR3, the DNA is TGTGCCAGCAGCAGCCTGACAGGGGGAGACTACGAGCAGTACTTC.

The J gene is TRBJ2-7, the V gene TRBV9; 7 positions agree with TRBD1. Germline-derived CDR1 and CDR2 are SGDLS and YYNGEE. This CDR3 contains 15 residues. The V segment lost 0 bases and the J segment 3 bases; nucleotides outside the gene matches: 6. CDR3 nucleotide sequence: TGTGCCAGCAGCGTAGGACAGGGTAGGAACTACGAGCAGTACTTC. It is translated as CASSVGQGRNYEQYF. Complete variable domain (other parts from reference TRBV9 and TRBJ2-7): DSGVTQTPKHLITATGQRVTLRCSPRSGDLSVYWYQQSLDQGLQFLIQYYNGEERAKGNILERFSAQQFPDLHSELNLSSLELGDSALYFCASSVGQGRNYEQYFGPGTRLTVT.

J is TRBJ2-7 and V is TRBV27, with 11 bases identical to TRBD1. The junction had 6 bases not matched to a gene; V was cut back by 4 bases and J by 4 bases. The germline V gene has CDR1 MNHEY and CDR2 SMNVEV (reference sequence). The CDR3 is 15 amino acids. DNA of the CDR3: TGTGCCAGCAGTTCATCCGGGACAGGGGGTTACGAGCAGTACTTC. Translating gives CASSSSGTGGYEQYF.

The rearrangement joins TRBV5-1 to TRBJ1-2, with TRBD1 matching 10 bases. This CDR3 has 17 amino acids. The V segment lost 0 bases and the J segment 8 bases; nucleotides outside the gene matches: 13. CDR1 is SGHRS, CDR2 YFSETQ, per germline. CDR3 in amino acids: CASSLGVTGGLPSGYTF. The DNA of the CDR3 is TGCGCCAGCAGCTTGGGGGTGACAGGGGGCCTGCCGTCGGGCTACACCTTC.

The chain joins TRBV6-5 to TRBJ1-2, with D possibly matching TRBD1 (6 bases). The CDR3 covers 12 residues. Germline CDR1 reads MNHEY; CDR2 reads SVGAGI. V was pared by 8 bases and J by 7 bases, with 14 bases between. The CDR3 spells CASWQGSVGYTF. In DNA, the CDR3 is TGTGCCAGCTGGCAGGGGTCGGTTGGCTACACCTTC.

V usage is TRBV6-5 and J usage is TRBJ1-1, with D possibly TRBD1 on 6 matching bases. Germline-derived CDR1 and CDR2 are MNHEY and SVGAGI. Trimming removed 6 bases at V and 11 bases at J, with 19 bases between. The CDR3 length is 13 residues. CDR3: CASRGAIPPGAFF. In nucleotides, the CDR3 is TGTGCCAGCAGGGGGGCCATACCCCCTGGGGCTTTCTTT.

This chain connects TRBV27 to TRBJ1-1, with a weak D call TRBD1 (6 bases). This CDR3 comprises 13 residues. Per the germline V gene, CDR1 is MNHEY and CDR2 is SMNVEV (reference sequence). V gave up 7 bases and J gave up 0 bases, with 9 bases separating them. The CDR3 loop reads CASMDSMNTEAFF. The CDR3 DNA is TGTGCCAGCATGGACAGCATGAACACTGAAGCTTTCTTT.

The rearrangement uses TRBV2 and TRBJ2-3, with 14 bases lining up with TRBD2. The germline V gene has CDR1 SNHLY and CDR2 FYNNEI. The CDR3 has 15 amino acids. V gave up 5 bases and J gave up 4 bases; unmatched junction bases: 2. The CDR3 reads CASSRGLAGADTQYF. CDR3 nucleotide sequence: TGTGCCAGCAGTAGGGGACTAGCGGGAGCAGATACGCAGTATTTT.

The chain employs TRBV23-1 and TRBJ1-2; D is unclear. TRBV23-1 is marked as an open reading frame, function uncertain. With 6 bases removed from V and 0 bases from J, the gap between germline ends came to 17 bases. The CDR3 is 16 amino acids. The CDR3 sequence is CASSPDWSPANYGYTF. CDR3 nucleotides: TGCGCCAGCAGCCCCGATTGGTCCCCGGCTAACTATGGCTACACCTTC.

The genes are TRBV18 and TRBJ2-7; 7 bases line up with TRBD1. CDR3 length equals 15 residues. The germline gives CDR1 KGHSH, CDR2 LQKENI. Trimming removed 0 bases from V and 0 bases from J; junction bases left unmatched: 2. CDR3 coding DNA: TGTGCCAGCTCACCACCCGGGACAGCCTCCTACGAGCAGTACTTC. It specifies CASSPPGTASYEQYF. The whole variable domain, filled in from reference TRBV18 and TRBJ2-7, reads NAGVMQNPRHLVRRRGQEARLRCSPMKGHSHVYWYRQLPEEGLKFMVYLQKENIIDESGMPKERFSAEFPKEGPSILRIQQVVRGDSAAYFCASSPPGTASYEQYFGPGTRLTVT.

The chain recombines TRBV7-9 with TRBJ2-1; 8 bases are a match to TRBD2. Looked up from germline, CDR1 is SEHNR and CDR2 is FQNEAQ (reference sequence). The CDR3 spans 16 residues. After removal of 2 bases from V and 10 bases from J, the junction contained 13 bases not matched to a gene. This CDR3 reads CASSLYGKLAGQEQFF. In DNA, the CDR3 is TGTGCCAGCAGCTTATATGGTAAGCTAGCGGGCCAAGAGCAGTTCTTC.

The chain joins TRBV7-2 to TRBJ1-4; 8 positions match TRBD1. V gave up 5 bases and J gave up 10 bases; unmatched junction bases: 9. Per germline, CDR1 SGHTA and CDR2 FQGNSA. This CDR3 has 14 residues. CDR3 loop: CASSPGQAEGKLFF. The CDR3 bases are TGTGCCAGCAGCCCGGGACAGGCCGAAGGAAAACTGTTTTTT.

The rearrangement links TRBV7-7 to TRBJ2-3; D gene unclear. Germline CDR1 reads SSHAT; CDR2 reads FNYEAQ (reference sequence). Deletions cut 5 bases from V and 1 base from J, with 16 bases between. The CDR3 is made up of 16 amino acids. CDR3 sequence: CASSPVEALRTDTQYF. CDR3 in DNA: TGTGCCAGCAGCCCCGTCGAAGCCTTGCGCACAGATACGCAGTATTTT.

The chain couples TRBV19 to TRBJ2-7; 9 bases agree with TRBD1. The germline gives CDR1 LNHDA, CDR2 SQIVND (reference sequence). The CDR3 consists of 15 residues. The J segment lost 3 bases and the V segment lost 2 bases, leaving 5 bases of the junction unmatched. CDR3 DNA: TGTGCCAGTAGTATACTACCGGGACAGGGCTACGAGCAGTACTTC. Translated, it gives CASSILPGQGYEQYF.

The chain is built from TRBV6-5 and TRBJ2-3, with D possibly matching TRBD1 (6 bases). In germline, CDR1 is MNHEY, CDR2 SVGAGI. V shed 6 bases and J shed 4 bases, with 8 bases lying between them. There are 12 residues in the CDR3. The CDR3 DNA reads TGTGCCAGCAGCAGGGGCGCAGATACGCAGTATTTT. Translation gives CASSRGADTQYF.

This chain uses TRBV7-9 with TRBJ2-1; TRBD2 matches at 13 bases. CDR3 length equals 17 residues. Germline V lookup: CDR1 SEHNR, CDR2 FQNEAQ (reference sequence). The V and J ends lost 1 base and 6 bases, in that order; junction bases with no gene match: 6. The CDR3 reads CASSLGTSGSSVNEQFF. For the CDR3, the DNA is TGTGCCAGCAGCTTAGGGACTAGCGGGAGCTCAGTCAATGAGCAGTTCTTC.

The gene calls are TRBV5-1 and TRBJ1-2; perhaps TRBD1 as D (5 bases). V was shortened by 4 bases and J by 6 bases, with 16 bases between the two germline ends. The length of the CDR3 is 14 residues. Germline-derived CDR1 and CDR2 are SGHRS and YFSETQ. In nucleotides, the CDR3 is TGCGCCAGCAGCGGCCGGGGCACGGGGGATGGCTACACCTTC. Protein: CASSGRGTGDGYTF.